This is a list of T cell receptor beta chains from one sample in a study of blood T cell repertoires in COVID-19. The table came from immunoSEQ multiplex PCR; TCRdb's copy has only in-frame clones and leaves some out. Here the sample spans some 110,000 clones, 86% being singletons. The specimen was peripheral blood. The receptors were sampled from a man aged 40-50 years with acute or convalescent COVID-19. Each CDR3 is given with its conserved first and last residue. D genes are given only for firm matches. Only some rows state a clone size, as once, few, many or a class for expanded clones.

size,V,D,J,DNA,CDR3
-,TRBV9,TRBD1,TRBJ2-2,TGTGCCAGCAGCGCCAGGACAGGGACCGGGGAGCTGTTTTTT,CASSARTGTGELFF
-,TRBV4-3,TRBD1,TRBJ1-1,TGCGCCAGCAGCCAAAGGGGACAGCTGAACACTGAAGCTTTCTTT,CASSQRGQLNTEAFF
-,TRBV3-1/TRBV3-2,-,TRBJ1-4,TGTGCCAGCAGCCCGGAGGACGGTCTTGAAAAACTGTTTTTT,CASSPEDGLEKLFF
-,TRBV9,TRBD1,TRBJ2-2,TGTGCCAGCAGCGCGAGGACAGGGGACACCGGGGAGCTGTTTTTT,CASSARTGDTGELFF
few,TRBV12-5,-,TRBJ2-7,TGTGCTAGTGGTTTGGTACTCTCACAGAGCTACGAGCAGTACTTC,CASGLVLSQSYEQYF
-,TRBV30,-,TRBJ1-1,TGTGCCTGGAGTGTACTTGCGGGGCGTGACACTGAAGCTTTCTTT,CAWSVLAGRDTEAFF
-,TRBV11-2,-,TRBJ2-7,TGTGCCAGCAGCCTTAAACCTCGGGACTCAAGGGGGTACTTC,CASSLKPRDSRGYF
-,TRBV11-2,TRBD1,TRBJ1-1,TGTGCCAGCAGCTTAAATAGGGACAGGGGTTTTGCTTTCTTT,CASSLNRDRGFAFF
-,TRBV3-1/TRBV3-2,-,TRBJ1-4,TGTGCCAGCAGCCAAGAGCAGAATGAAAAACTGTTTTTT,CASSQEQNEKLFF
-,TRBV6-5,-,TRBJ1-5,TGTGCCAGCAGCTCAGCGACAGTAAATCAGCCCCAGCATTTT,CASSSATVNQPQHF
-,TRBV19,-,TRBJ2-3,TGTGCCAGTAGAGGTATAGACGGAGCTGCAGATACGCAGTATTTT,CASRGIDGAADTQYF
-,TRBV3-1/TRBV3-2,-,TRBJ1-4,TGTGCCAGCAGCCAAGATCTCCGAGAGCTTAATGAAAAACTGTTTTTT,CASSQDLRELNEKLFF
-,TRBV27,TRBD1,TRBJ2-7,TGTGCCAGCAGTTTCGGACAGGGCCCCTCCTACGAGCAGTACTTC,CASSFGQGPSYEQYF
-,TRBV19,TRBD1,TRBJ2-7,TGTGCCAGTACCCCAGGGACAGGGCTCATGAAATATGAGCAGTACTTC,CASTPGTGLMKYEQYF
-,TRBV19,TRBD1,TRBJ2-7,TGTGCCAGTAGTATAGGGGACAGAGACTACGAGCAGTACTTC,CASSIGDRDYEQYF
-,TRBV14,TRBD2,TRBJ2-1,TGTGCCAGCAGCCAAGGCACAGCGGGGAATGAGCAGTTCTTC,CASSQGTAGNEQFF
-,TRBV2,TRBD1,TRBJ1-5,TGTGCCAGCAGTCTGGACAGGGATCCCAATCAGCCCCAGCATTTT,CASSLDRDPNQPQHF
-,TRBV5-5,-,TRBJ2-2,TGTGCCAGCTTGGGGATCAGCGGTAGCGGGGAGCTGTTTTTT,CASLGISGSGELFF
few,TRBV5-8,-,TRBJ2-2,TGTGCCAGCAGCTTGAGGGGGTGGAACACCGGGGAGCTGTTTTTT,CASSLRGWNTGELFF
-,TRBV4-3,-,TRBJ2-7,TGCGCCAGCAGCCAAGGCGTGACATTCACCTACGAGCAGTACTTC,CASSQGVTFTYEQYF
-,TRBV4-1,-,TRBJ2-1,TGCGCCAGCAGCCAAATAGCGGTGGGCTCCTACAATGAGCAGTTCTTC,CASSQIAVGSYNEQFF
-,TRBV5-6,TRBD1,TRBJ2-7,TGTGCCAGCAGCTTCGGGACAGGGCAATACGAGCAGTACTTC,CASSFGTGQYEQYF
-,TRBV3-1/TRBV3-2,TRBD1,TRBJ1-5,TGTGCCAGCAGCCTTAACAGGGGATGGGGCAATCAGCCCCAGCATTTT,CASSLNRGWGNQPQHF
-,TRBV3-1/TRBV3-2,-,TRBJ1-5,TGTGCCAGCAGCCAAGAAGGTGGACAGTATAGCAATCAGCCCCAGCATTTT,CASSQEGGQYSNQPQHF
once,TRBV20-1,-,TRBJ2-7,TGCAGTGCTAGTCACGGTAGCTCCTACGAGCAGTACTTC,CSASHGSSYEQYF
once,TRBV5-5,-,TRBJ1-4,TGTGCCAGCAGCTGGGGCGCGGGGCAAGAGGAAAAACTGTTTTTT,CASSWGAGQEEKLFF
-,TRBV30,-,TRBJ2-2,TGTGCCTGGAGAGGGGACGGGGAGCTGTTTTTT,CAWRGDGELFF
-,TRBV4-3,-,TRBJ2-1,TGCGCCAGCAGCCAAGATCCAGGGGTGAGTTACAATGAGCAGTTCTTC,CASSQDPGVSYNEQFF
-,TRBV5-6,-,TRBJ1-3,TGTGCCAGCAGCTTGGCTGCAGGGGCAAACACCATATATTTT,CASSLAAGANTIYF
-,TRBV5-1,-,TRBJ2-1,TGCGCCAGCAGCGTGAGCCCGCGGGAATCAGAGCAGTTCTTC,CASSVSPRESEQFF
-,TRBV6-6,TRBD1,TRBJ1-5,TGTGCCAGCAGAAACACGGTGACAGGGGGTTATCAGCCCCAGCATTTT,CASRNTVTGGYQPQHF
-,TRBV7-7,-,TRBJ2-5,TGTGCCAGCAGCTTATCCCCTCAAGAGACCCAGTACTTC,CASSLSPQETQYF
-,TRBV5-4,-,TRBJ1-2,TGTGCCAGCAGCCTCAAGCGGGGGGAAAATTTCTATGGCTACACCTTC,CASSLKRGENFYGYTF
once,TRBV2,-,TRBJ1-2,TGTGCCAGCAGTGGGGTTGGGGGCGCGGGCTATGGCTACACCTTC,CASSGVGGAGYGYTF
-,TRBV5-6,TRBD1,TRBJ1-6,TGTGCCAGCAGCTTGGGAAGACAGGGTGGTTCTAATTCACCCCTCCACTTT,CASSLGRQGGSNSPLHF
-,TRBV4-2,TRBD1,TRBJ1-2,TGTGCCAGCAGCCAAGGGGACAGCGTCTATGGCTACACCTTC,CASSQGDSVYGYTF
-,TRBV9,TRBD1,TRBJ1-3,TGTGCCAGCAGCGTAGGGCAGGGGGTTTGGGCTGGAAACACCATATATTTT,CASSVGQGVWAGNTIYF
-,TRBV6-4,TRBD1,TRBJ2-7,TGTGCCAGCAGTCCCCAGGCCGGGACAGCCATAGGGGAGCAGTACTTC,CASSPQAGTAIGEQYF
-,TRBV5-1,-,TRBJ2-7,TGCGCCAGCAGCCTCGTGGAGGGGTCCTACGAGCAGTACTTC,CASSLVEGSYEQYF
-,TRBV19,TRBD1,TRBJ2-5,TGTGCCAGTAGTATCCAGGGACAGTACCAAGAGACCCAGTACTTC,CASSIQGQYQETQYF
-,TRBV27,-,TRBJ1-6,TGTGCCAGCAGTTTCCGGAATTCACCCCTCCACTTT,CASSFRNSPLHF
-,TRBV7-3,-,TRBJ2-3,TGTGCCAGCAGCTCTCAGCGGCCCCCAGATACGCAGTATTTT,CASSSQRPPDTQYF
-,TRBV10-3,TRBD1,TRBJ2-7,TGTGCCATCAGCAAGATGGATATGGGGGACAGCTCCTACGAGCAGTACTTC,CAISKMDMGDSSYEQYF
-,TRBV19,-,TRBJ1-2,TGTGCCAGTATGAACAGCGGCAGAGCTTTTAGCTACACCTTC,CASMNSGRAFSYTF
-,TRBV19,TRBD1,TRBJ1-5,TGTGCCAGTAGTCCAACCGGGACAGGGCCTTGGCAGCCCCAGCATTTT,CASSPTGTGPWQPQHF
-,TRBV6-5,TRBD1,TRBJ2-7,TGTGCCAGCAGTTACTCCGGGACAGGGGGGTACGAGCAGTACTTC,CASSYSGTGGYEQYF
few,TRBV28,-,TRBJ1-1,TGTGCCAGCCTACTAAACACTGAAGCTTTCTTT,CASLLNTEAFF
-,TRBV24-1,TRBD2,TRBJ2-3,TGTGCCACCAGTGCGCGGGGGGCGATAGATACGCAGTATTTT,CATSARGAIDTQYF
-,TRBV7-2,TRBD1,TRBJ1-6,TGTGCCAGCAGCTTTCAGGGGGATTCACCCCTCCACTTT,CASSFQGDSPLHF
-,TRBV10-3,-,TRBJ2-7,TGTGCCATCAGTGACCCCCTCAGGGGAAGCTACGAGCAGTACTTC,CAISDPLRGSYEQYF